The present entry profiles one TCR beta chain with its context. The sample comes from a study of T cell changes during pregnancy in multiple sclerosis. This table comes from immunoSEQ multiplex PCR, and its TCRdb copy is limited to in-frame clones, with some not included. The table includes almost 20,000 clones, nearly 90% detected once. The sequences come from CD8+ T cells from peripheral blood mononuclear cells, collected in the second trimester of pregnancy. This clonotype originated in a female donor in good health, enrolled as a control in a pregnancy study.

As DNA, the CDR3 is TGTGCCAGCAGTGAGTTTGAGAGTCCCTACGAGCAGTACTTC. It is translated as CASSEFESPYEQYF. The chain recombines TRBV6-1 with TRBJ2-7; D is uncertain. V dropped 3 bases and J dropped 2 bases, with 11 bases sitting between them. This CDR3 is built from 14 residues. Germline V gene lookup returns CDR1 MNHNS and CDR2 SASEGT.